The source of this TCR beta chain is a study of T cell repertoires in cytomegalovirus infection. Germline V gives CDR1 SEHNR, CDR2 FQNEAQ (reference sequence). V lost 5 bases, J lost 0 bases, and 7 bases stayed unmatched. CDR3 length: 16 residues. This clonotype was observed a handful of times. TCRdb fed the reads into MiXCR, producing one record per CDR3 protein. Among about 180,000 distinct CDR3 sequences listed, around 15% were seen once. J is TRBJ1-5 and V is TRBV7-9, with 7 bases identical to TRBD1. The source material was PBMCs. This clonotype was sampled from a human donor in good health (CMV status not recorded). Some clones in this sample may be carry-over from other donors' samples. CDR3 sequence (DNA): TGTGCCAGCAGCAGCTACGACAGGGATAGCAATCAGCCCCAGCATTTT. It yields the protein CASSSYDRDSNQPQHF.